This TCR beta chain appears in the sequencing data of a study of identical twins listed by TCRdb under 2016. Background on the whole study: The study deep-sequenced TCR alpha and beta repertoires from monozygotic twins, unrelated adults of various ages and cord blood to test whether fetal clonotypes persist. To rule out contamination, the twin experiments were replicated at different times with different library preparation protocols. General study outcomes and caveats: The excess sharing between twins in beta out-of-frame sequences was weaker because fewer shared sequences reduced the signal-to-noise ratio. Out-of-frame TCR alpha sharing in monozygotic twins was systematically underestimated by recombination models, whereas sharing between unrelated individuals was in agreement with the recombination models. Fewer insertions were carried by abundant cord blood beta clonotypes; a weaker similar trend was observed in young adult naive repertoires, while no such trend was observed in memory repertoires. Zero-insertion analyses could be partly confounded by invariant T cells such as MAIT and iNKT, though diverse VJ usage argued against such confounding for most clonotypes. Compared with coincidental sharing between unrelated individuals, out-of-frame TCR alpha sequences shared between twins showed an excess of sequences with low generation probability. Conclusions relied on cross-sectional statistical analysis, since the same donors could not be followed over many years.

Notes on this clonotype: This receptor's antigen is unknown. Base qualities are not at hand, and no much larger clone is one base apart.

Every donor in the study was a healthy Caucasian. Three pairs of female monozygotic twins, all aged about 18 to 30 years, were included in the twin cohort. Positive isolation kits from Invitrogen were used to isolate CD4+ and CD8+ T cell populations. At the junction V is shortened by 4 bases and J by 1 base, with 14 bases in between. Taken from the germline V gene, the CDR1 and CDR2 loops are MNHEY and SVGEGT. Measured from the cysteine to the phenylalanine, the CDR3 is 16 residues long. CDR3 DNA is the only sequence kept; it has 48 bases, read in frame from the first base. Libraries were made using 5' RACE. Sequencing relied on an Illumina HiSeq 2000. A universal primer binding site was added through template switching, and the final cDNA carried a unique molecular identifier so that TCR cDNA molecules could be counted accurately. Specific primers in the conserved constant-segment region were used to synthesize first-strand cDNA for TCR alpha and beta chains. Each cDNA library was double barcoded, with a SMART-Mk sample barcode plus Illumina barcodes, to control for contamination. TruSeq adapter sequences and Illumina sample barcodes were added in two successive PCR steps. TCR alpha and beta cDNA libraries were sequenced on the Illumina HiSeq platform with custom primers. The source study handled its data this way. Unique molecular identifiers were extracted from raw reads with MiGEC, and CDR3 positions were determined with MiXCR. For each individual, recombination models were inferred using an EM algorithm with the repgenHMM and IGoR tools. Shared clonotypes were analyzed with the tcR package in R, and sharing was normalized by the product of cloneset sizes. To study raw recombination free of thymic and clonal selection effects, out-of-frame nonproductive sequences were analyzed. The public sequencing data were trimmed at Q25 with fastp and processed into clonotypes with MiXCR by TCRdb, which kept only in-frame beta chains. Duplicate CDR3 protein sequences are folded into a single record with the most common DNA and genes. Clone size and V and J calls follow TCRdb, not the original study. The sample table holds about 530,000 distinct CDR3 sequences, of which roughly 15% were seen once. The ten largest clones add up to roughly 0.46% of the sample.

These data also featured in a second study, about yellow fever vaccine responses in identical twins. The second study's paper adds: According to the authors, the vaccine-induced T cell response in identical twins seemed to be partly convergent and partly specific to each individual. The study precisely tracked vaccine-responding T cell clones in identical twins.

The material sequenced was CD4+ T cells sorted from blood. This TCR derives from a young woman in good health. The rearrangement joined TRBV6-2 or TRBV6-3 to TRBJ2-1; D gene: possibly TRBD1, on 6 matching bases. CDR3 loop: CASSSTGRGSYNEQFF. The DNA sequence is TGTGCCAGCAGTTCAACAGGGAGAGGGTCCTACAATGAGCAGTTCTTC.